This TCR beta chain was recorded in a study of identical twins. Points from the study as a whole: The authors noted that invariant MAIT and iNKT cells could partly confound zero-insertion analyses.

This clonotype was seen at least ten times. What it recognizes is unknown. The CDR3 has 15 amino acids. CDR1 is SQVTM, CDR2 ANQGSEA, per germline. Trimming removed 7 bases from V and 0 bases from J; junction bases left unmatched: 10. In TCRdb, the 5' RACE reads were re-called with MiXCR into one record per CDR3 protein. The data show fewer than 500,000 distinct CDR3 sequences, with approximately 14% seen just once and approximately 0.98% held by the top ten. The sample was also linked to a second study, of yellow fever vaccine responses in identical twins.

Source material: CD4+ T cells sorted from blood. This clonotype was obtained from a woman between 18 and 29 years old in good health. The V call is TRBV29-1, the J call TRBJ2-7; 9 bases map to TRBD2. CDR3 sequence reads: CSAAPTSGNSYEQYF. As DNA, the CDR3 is TGCAGCGCCGCCCCGACTAGCGGCAACTCCTACGAGCAGTACTTC.